This T cell receptor (beta chain) stems from a study of technical replicates of blood from several donors. In germline, CDR1 is SGDLS, CDR2 YYNGEE. Trimming removed 0 bases at V and 4 bases at J, with 11 bases between. The CDR3 is 15 residues long. Here immunoSEQ multiplex PCR was the method, and the copy in TCRdb shows in-frame clones only, minus some. The data contain 55,000 to 75,000 clones, 90% to 95% of them singletons. The source of this sequence is a human donor in good health. Some clones in this sample may be carry-over from other donors' samples. V is TRBV9 and J is TRBJ2-1; a weak D match, TRBD2 (6 bases). Input material: PBMCs. The CDR3 DNA reads as TGTGCCAGCAGCGTAGCTGTAGCGGAATACAATGAGCAGTTCTTC. As protein: CASSVAVAEYNEQFF.